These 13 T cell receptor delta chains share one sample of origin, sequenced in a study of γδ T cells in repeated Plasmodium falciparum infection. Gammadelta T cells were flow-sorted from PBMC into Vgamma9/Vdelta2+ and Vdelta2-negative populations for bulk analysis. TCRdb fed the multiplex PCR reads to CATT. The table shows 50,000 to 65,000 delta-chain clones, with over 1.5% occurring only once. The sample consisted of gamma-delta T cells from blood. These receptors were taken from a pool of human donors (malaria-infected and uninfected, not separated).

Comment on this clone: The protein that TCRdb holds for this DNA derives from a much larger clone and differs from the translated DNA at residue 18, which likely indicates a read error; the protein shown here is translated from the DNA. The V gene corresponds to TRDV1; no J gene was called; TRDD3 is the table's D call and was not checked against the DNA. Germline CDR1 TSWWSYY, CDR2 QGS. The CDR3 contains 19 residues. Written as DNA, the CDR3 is TGTGCTCTTATCATTACCCATGGTTATTTACTGGGGGATACCGATAAACTCACCTTT. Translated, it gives CALIITHGYLLGDTDKLTF.

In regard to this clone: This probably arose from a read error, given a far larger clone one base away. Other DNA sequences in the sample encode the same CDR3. The CDR3 spells CALGILLGAFPRTGGFGSTDKLIF. The CDR3 coding sequence is TGTGCTCTTGGGATTCTTCTAGGGGCCTTTCCTAGGACCGGGGGATTTGGAAGCACCGATAAACTCATCTTT. This rearrangement joins TRDV1 to TRDJ1, with D perhaps TRDD3 (7 bases). Assignment of the J gene here rests on matching the DNA to germline, because TCRdb gives none. The V gene's germline CDR1 is TSWWSYY and CDR2 QGS. V shed 5 bases and J shed 1 base, with 41 bases lying between them. The length of the CDR3 is 24 residues.

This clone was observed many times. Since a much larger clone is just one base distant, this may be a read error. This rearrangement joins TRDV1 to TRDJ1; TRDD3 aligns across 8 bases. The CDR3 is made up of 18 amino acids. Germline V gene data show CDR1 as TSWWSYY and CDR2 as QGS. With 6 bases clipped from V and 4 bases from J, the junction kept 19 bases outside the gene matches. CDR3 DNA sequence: TGTGCTCTTGGTATTCACGACCATGGGAGGGATACGAACGATAAACTCATCTTT. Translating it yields CALGIHDHGRDTNDKLIF.

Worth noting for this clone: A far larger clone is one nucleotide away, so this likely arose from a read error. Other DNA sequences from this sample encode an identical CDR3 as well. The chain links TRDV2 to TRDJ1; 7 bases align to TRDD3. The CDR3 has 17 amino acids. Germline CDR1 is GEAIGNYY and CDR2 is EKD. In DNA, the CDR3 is TGTGCCTGTGACAACCGCCTACTGGGGTTTAACACCGATAAACTCATTTTT. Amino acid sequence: CACDNRLLGFNTDKLIF.

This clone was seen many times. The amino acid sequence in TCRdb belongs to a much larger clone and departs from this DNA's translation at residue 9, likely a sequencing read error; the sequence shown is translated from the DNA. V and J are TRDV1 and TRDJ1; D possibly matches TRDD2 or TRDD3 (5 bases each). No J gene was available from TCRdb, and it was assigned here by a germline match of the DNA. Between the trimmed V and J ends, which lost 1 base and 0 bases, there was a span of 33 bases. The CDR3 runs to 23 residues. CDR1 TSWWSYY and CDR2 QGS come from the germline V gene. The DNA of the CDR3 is TGTGCTCTTGGGGAACGGGGGCCTCCCTACACCCCATGGTACGATTCGTACACCGATAAACTCATCTTT. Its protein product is CALGERGPPYTPWYDSYTDKLIF.

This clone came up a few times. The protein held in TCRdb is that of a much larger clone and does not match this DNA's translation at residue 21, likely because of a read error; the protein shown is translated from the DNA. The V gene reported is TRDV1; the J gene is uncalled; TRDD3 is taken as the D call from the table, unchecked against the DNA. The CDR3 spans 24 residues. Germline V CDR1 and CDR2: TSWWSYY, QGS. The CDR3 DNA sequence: TGTGCTCTTGGGGAACGACCTACCTCGCTAACTGGGGGATACGCTGCCGGGTACACCGATAGACTCATTTTT. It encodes CALGERPTSLTGGYAAGYTDRLIF.

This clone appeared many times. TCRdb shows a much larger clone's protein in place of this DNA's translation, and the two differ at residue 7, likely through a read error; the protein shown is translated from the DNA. The CDR3 bases are TGTGCTCTTGGGGAAGCTCGTCCCCCTCTTAATACCGATAAACTCATCTTT. Residues: CALGEARPPLNTDKLIF. The gene calls are TRDV1 and TRDJ1; D is uncertain. The germline V gene has CDR1 TSWWSYY and CDR2 QGS. With 2 bases removed from V and 2 bases from J, the gap between germline ends came to 18 bases. This CDR3 has 17 residues.

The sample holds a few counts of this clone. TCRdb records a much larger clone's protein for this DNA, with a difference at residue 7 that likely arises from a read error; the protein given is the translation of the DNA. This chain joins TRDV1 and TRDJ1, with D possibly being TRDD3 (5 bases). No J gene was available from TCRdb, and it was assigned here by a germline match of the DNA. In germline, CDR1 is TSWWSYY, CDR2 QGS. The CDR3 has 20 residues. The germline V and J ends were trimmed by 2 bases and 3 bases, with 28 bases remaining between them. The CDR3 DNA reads TGTGCTCTTGGGGAATGGAGGAGGTCCTGGGCCCGACTCAGAGCCGATAAACTCATCTTT. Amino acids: CALGEWRRSWARLRADKLIF.

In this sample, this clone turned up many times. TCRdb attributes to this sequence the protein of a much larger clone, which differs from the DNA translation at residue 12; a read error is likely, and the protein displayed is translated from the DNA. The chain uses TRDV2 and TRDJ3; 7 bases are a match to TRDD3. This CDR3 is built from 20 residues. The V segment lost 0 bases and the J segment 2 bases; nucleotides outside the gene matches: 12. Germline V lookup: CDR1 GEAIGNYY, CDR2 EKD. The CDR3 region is CACDTGTGDLSPWDTRQMFF. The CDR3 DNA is TGTGCCTGTGACACCGGTACTGGGGACTTGAGCCCCTGGGACACCCGACAGATGTTTTTC.

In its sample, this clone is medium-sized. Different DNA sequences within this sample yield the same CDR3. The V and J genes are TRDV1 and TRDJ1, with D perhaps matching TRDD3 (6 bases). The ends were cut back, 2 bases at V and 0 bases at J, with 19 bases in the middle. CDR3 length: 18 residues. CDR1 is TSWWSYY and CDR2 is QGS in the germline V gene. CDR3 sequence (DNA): TGTGCTCTTGGGGAATTAGAGCGGGGGAGGAGGTACACCGATAAACTCATCTTT. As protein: CALGELERGRRYTDKLIF.

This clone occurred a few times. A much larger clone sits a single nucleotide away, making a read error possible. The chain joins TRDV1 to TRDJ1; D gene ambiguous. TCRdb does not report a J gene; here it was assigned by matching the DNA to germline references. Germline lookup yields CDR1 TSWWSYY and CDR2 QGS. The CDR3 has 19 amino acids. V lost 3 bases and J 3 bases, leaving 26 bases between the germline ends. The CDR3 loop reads CALGEPFPVPHQSPDKLIF. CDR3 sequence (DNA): TGTGCTCTTGGGGAGCCGTTCCCCGTCCCCCACCAAAGTCCCGATAAACTCATCTTT.

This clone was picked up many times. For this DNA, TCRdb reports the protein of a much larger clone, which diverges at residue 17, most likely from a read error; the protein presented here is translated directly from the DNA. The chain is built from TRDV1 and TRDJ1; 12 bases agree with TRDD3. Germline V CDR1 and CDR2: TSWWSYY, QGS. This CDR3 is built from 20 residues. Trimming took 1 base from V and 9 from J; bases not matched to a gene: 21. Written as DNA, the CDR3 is TGTGCTCTTGGGGAACAGGAGAGGATTCTACTGGGGGATACTTCAGATGAACTCATCTTT. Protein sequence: CALGEQERILLGDTSDELIF.

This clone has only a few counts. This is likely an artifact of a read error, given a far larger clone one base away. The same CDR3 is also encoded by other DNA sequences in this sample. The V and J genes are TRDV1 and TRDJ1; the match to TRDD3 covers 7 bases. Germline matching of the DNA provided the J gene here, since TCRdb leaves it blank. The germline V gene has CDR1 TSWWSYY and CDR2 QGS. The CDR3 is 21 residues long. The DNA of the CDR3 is TGTGCTCTCGGGGAATTTTTTCGTGGCGATAATGGGGGACTGTACACCGATAAACTCATCTTT. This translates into CALGEFFRGDNGGLYTDKLIF.